This TCR beta chain was identified in a study of blood T cell repertoires in COVID-19. The germline V and J ends were trimmed by 5 bases and 0 bases, with 14 bases remaining between them. Looked up from germline, CDR1 is SGHRS and CDR2 is YFSETQ. The CDR3 contains 16 residues. Assay used: immunoSEQ multiplex PCR; TCRdb lists only in-frame clones, some missing. The table lists roughly 220,000 clones, roughly 80% of them singletons. The J gene is TRBJ2-2, the V gene TRBV5-1, with D possibly being TRBD1 (6 bases). The receptor was isolated from a woman in her sixties or seventies who had recovered from COVID-19. Source material: peripheral blood. The CDR3 loop is CASSNGQTTNTGELFF. CDR3 DNA sequence: TGCGCCAGCAGTAATGGACAGACCACGAACACCGGGGAGCTGTTTTTT.